Described below is a single T cell receptor beta chain sequence and its context. The data are from a study of control samples from healthy donors and cancer patients. The CDR3 is 16 amino acids. The V gene's germline CDR1 is SGHRS and CDR2 YFSETQ. Trimming stripped 9 bases from V and 3 bases from J, with 25 bases between. The method was immunoSEQ multiplex PCR; TCRdb's version includes in-frame clones alone and lacks a portion of them. The sample has around 80,000 clones, approximately 87% seen once. Sequenced sample: blood. The sequence came from a man in his fifties in good health. The chain uses TRBV5-1 and TRBJ2-7, with D unclear. CDR3 region: CAISEKGLLTYYEQYF. In DNA form, the CDR3 reads TGCGCCATCTCAGAAAAGGGCCTTCTTACTTACTACGAGCAGTACTTC.